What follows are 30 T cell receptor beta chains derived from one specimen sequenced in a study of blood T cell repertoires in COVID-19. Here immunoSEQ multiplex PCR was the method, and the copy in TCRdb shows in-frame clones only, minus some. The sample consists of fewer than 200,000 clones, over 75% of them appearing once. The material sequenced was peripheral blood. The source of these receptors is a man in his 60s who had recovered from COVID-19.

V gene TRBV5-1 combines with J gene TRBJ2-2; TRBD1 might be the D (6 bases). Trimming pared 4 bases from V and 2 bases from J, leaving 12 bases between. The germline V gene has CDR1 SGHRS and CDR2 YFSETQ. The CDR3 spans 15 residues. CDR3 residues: CASSIRQDNTGELFF. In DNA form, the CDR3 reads TGCGCCAGCAGCATCCGACAGGATAACACCGGGGAGCTGTTTTTT. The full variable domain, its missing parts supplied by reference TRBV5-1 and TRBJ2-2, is KAGVTQTPRYLIKTRGQQVTLSCSPISGHRSVSWYQQTPGQGLQFLFEYFSETQRNKGNFPGRFSGRQFSNSRSEMNVSTLELGDSALYLCASSIRQDNTGELFFGEGSRLTVL.

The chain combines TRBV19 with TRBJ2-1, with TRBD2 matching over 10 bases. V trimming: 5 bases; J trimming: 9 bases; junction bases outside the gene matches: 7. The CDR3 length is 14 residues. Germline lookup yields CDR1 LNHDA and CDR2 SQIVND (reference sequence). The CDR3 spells CASSDQRGGVEQFF. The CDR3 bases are TGTGCCAGTAGTGACCAGCGGGGGGGAGTTGAGCAGTTCTTC.

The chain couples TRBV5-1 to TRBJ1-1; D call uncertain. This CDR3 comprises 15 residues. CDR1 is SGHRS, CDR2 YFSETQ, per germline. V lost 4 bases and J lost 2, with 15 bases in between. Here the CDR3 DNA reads TGCGCCAGCAGCCTGAGCTCCGGAGGAAACACTGAAGCTTTCTTT. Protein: CASSLSSGGNTEAFF.

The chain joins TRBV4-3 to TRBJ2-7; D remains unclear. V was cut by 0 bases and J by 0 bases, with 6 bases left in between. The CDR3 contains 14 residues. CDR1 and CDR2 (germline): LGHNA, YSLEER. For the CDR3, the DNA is TGCGCCAGCAGCCAAGATGTCGGCTCCTACGAGCAGTACTTC. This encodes CASSQDVGSYEQYF.

The CDR3 DNA sequence: TGTGCCAGCAGCTTGGGGGGGGCTACCGAGCAGTACTTC. This encodes CASSLGGATEQYF. The rearrangement joins TRBV11-2 to TRBJ2-7; a possible D gene is TRBD2 (7 bases). CDR3 length: 13 residues. Germline assignment: CDR1 SGHAT and CDR2 FQNNGV. V was trimmed by 3 bases and J by 6 bases, leaving 12 bases between them.

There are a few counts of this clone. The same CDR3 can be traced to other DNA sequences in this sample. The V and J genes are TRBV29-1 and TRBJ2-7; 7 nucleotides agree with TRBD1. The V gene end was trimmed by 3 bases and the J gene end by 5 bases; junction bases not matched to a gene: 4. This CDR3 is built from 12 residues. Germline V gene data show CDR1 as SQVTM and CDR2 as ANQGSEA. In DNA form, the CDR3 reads TGCAGCGTTGAGGGGCAGGGGGACGAGCAGTACTTC. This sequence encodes CSVEGQGDEQYF.

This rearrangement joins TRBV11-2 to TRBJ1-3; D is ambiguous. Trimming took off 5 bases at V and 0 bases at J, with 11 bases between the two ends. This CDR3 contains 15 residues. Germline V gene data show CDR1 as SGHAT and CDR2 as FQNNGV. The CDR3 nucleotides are TGTGCCAGCAGCCCGGGTCGCTACTCTGGAAACACCATATATTTT. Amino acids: CASSPGRYSGNTIYF.

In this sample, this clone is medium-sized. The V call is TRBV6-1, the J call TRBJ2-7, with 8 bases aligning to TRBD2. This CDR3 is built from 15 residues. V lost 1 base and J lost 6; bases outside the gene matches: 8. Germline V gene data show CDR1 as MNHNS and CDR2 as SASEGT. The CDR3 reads CASSEEEGGGSEQYF. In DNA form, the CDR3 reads TGTGCCAGCAGTGAAGAAGAGGGCGGGGGGTCCGAGCAGTACTTC.

The chain's CDR3 is CSVKTTAGEKLFF. In nucleotides, the CDR3 is TGCAGCGTTAAAACTACTGCGGGAGAAAAACTGTTTTTT. The chain combines TRBV29-1 with TRBJ1-4; no clear D gene. Germline CDR1 is SQVTM and CDR2 is ANQGSEA. Trimming removed 5 bases at V and 8 bases at J, with 15 bases between. The CDR3 extends over 13 amino acids.

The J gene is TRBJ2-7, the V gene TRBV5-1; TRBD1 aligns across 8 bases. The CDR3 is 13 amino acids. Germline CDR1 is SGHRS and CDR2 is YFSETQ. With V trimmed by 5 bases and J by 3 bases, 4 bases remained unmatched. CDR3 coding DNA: TGCGCCAGCAGTTCACAGGGGGACTACGAGCAGTACTTC. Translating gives CASSSQGDYEQYF.

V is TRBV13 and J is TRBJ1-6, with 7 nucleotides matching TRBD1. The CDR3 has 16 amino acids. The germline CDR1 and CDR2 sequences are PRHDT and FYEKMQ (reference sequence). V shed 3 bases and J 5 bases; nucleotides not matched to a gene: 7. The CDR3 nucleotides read TGTGCCAGCAGCTTTTTAGGCCAGGGGGATAATTCACCCCTCCACTTT. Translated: CASSFLGQGDNSPLHF.

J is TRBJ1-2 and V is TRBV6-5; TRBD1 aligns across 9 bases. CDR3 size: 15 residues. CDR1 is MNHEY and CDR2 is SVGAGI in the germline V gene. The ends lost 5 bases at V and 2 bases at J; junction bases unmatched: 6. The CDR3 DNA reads TGTGCCAGCAGTACCACTACAGGGGGCAACTATGGCTACACCTTC. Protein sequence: CASSTTTGGNYGYTF.

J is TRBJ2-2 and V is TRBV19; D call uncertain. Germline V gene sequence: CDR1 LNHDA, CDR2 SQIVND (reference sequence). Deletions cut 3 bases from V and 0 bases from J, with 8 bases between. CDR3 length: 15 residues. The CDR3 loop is CASSISSANTGELFF. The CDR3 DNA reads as TGTGCCAGTAGTATTAGCAGCGCGAACACCGGGGAGCTGTTTTTT.

The CDR3 is CASSQGPRQWGYGYTF. CDR3 coding DNA: TGTGCCAGCAGCCAAGGCCCGAGACAGTGGGGATATGGCTACACCTTC. This chain connects TRBV4-2 to TRBJ1-2; D may be TRBD1 (5 bases). Trimming took off 1 base at V and 5 bases at J, with 17 bases between the two ends. CDR1 is LGHNA and CDR2 is YNFKEQ in the germline V gene. The CDR3 has 16 amino acids.

The CDR3 here is CASTGSYYYTDTQYF. The CDR3 coding sequence is TGTGCCAGTACGGGGTCTTACTATTACACAGATACGCAGTATTTT. The gene calls are TRBV19 and TRBJ2-3, with D tentatively TRBD2 (5 bases). The CDR3 loop spans 15 amino acids. Trimming removed 7 bases from V and 2 bases from J, with 16 bases in between. CDR1 and CDR2 (germline): LNHDA, SQIVND (reference sequence).

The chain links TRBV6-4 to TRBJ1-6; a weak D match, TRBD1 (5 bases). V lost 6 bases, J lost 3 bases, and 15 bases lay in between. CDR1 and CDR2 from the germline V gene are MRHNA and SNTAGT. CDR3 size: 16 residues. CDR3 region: CASRKGQPYYNSPLHF. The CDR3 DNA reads TGTGCCAGCAGGAAGGGGCAACCGTACTATAATTCACCCCTCCACTTT.

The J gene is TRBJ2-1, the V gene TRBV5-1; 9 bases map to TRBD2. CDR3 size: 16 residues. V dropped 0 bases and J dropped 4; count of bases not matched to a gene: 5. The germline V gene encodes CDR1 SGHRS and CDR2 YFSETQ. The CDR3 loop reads CASSLGLAGPYNEQFF. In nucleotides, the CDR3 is TGCGCCAGCAGCTTGGGTCTAGCGGGGCCGTACAATGAGCAGTTCTTC.

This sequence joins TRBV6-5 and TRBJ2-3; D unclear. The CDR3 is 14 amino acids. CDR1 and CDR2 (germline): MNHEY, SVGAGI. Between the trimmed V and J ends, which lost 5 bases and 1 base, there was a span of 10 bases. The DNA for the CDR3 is TGTGCCAGCAGTCGACTGTCAGGCACAGATACGCAGTATTTT. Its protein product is CASSRLSGTDTQYF.

The CDR3 sequence: CATSRERGDSYNEQFF. DNA of the CDR3: TGTGCCACCAGCAGAGAGCGGGGAGACTCCTACAATGAGCAGTTCTTC. The chain couples TRBV15 to TRBJ2-1; the D gene is possibly TRBD2 (6 bases). Germline V gene sequence: CDR1 LNHNV, CDR2 YYDKDF (reference sequence). Trimming took off 0 bases at V and 0 bases at J, with 9 bases between the two ends. The CDR3 loop spans 16 amino acids.

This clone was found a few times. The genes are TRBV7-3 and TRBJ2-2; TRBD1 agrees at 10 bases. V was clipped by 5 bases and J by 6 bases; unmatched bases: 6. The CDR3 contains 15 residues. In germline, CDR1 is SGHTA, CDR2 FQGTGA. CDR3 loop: CASSPGGQGSGELFF. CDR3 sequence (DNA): TGTGCCAGCAGCCCCGGGGGACAGGGGTCCGGGGAGCTGTTTTTT.

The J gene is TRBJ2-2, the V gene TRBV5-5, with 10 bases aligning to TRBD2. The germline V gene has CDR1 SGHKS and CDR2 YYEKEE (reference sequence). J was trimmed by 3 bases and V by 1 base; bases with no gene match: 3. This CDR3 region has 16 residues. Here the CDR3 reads CASSLSSGGHTGELFF. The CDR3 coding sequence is TGTGCCAGCAGCTTGAGTAGCGGGGGGCACACCGGGGAGCTGTTTTTT.

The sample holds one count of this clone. The CDR3 here is CASSRLAGRGGSNEQFF. The CDR3 nucleotides are TGCGCCAGCAGCCGTCTCGCAGGGCGGGGGGGCTCGAATGAGCAGTTCTTC. The V and J genes are TRBV4-1 and TRBJ2-1; 9 bases match TRBD2. Unmatched junction bases numbered 14, after V lost 4 bases and J lost 7 bases. This CDR3 spans 17 amino acids. Germline CDR1 and CDR2: MGHRA and YSYEKL.

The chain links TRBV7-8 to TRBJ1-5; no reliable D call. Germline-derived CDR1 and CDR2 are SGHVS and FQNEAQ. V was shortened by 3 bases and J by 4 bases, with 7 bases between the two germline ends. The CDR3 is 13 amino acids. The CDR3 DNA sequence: TGTGCCAGCAGCTTCGTCGAGAATCAGCCCCAGCATTTT. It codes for CASSFVENQPQHF.

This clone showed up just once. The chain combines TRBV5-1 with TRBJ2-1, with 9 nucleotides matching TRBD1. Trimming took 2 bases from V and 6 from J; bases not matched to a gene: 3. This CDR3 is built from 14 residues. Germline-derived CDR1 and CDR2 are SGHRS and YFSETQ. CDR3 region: CASSFRGQGNEQFF. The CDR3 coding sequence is TGCGCCAGCAGCTTTAGGGGACAGGGCAATGAGCAGTTCTTC.

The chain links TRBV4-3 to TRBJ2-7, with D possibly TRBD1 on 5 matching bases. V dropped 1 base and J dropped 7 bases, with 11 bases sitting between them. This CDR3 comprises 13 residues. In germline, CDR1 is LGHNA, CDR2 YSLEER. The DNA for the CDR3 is TGCGCCAGCAGCCAAGGAGACAGTCGGGAGCAGTACTTC. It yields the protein CASSQGDSREQYF.

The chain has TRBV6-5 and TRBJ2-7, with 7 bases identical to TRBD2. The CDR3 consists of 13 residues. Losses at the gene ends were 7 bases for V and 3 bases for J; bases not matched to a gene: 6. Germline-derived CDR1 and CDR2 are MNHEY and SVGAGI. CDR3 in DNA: TGTGCCAGCACCCTAGCGGCGAACTACGAGCAGTACTTC. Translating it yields CASTLAANYEQYF.

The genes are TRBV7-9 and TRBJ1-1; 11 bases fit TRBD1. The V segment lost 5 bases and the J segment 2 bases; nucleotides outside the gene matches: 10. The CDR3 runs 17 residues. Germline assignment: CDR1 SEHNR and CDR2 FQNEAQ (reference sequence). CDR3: CASSPRTGGIGNTEAFF. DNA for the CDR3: TGTGCCAGCAGCCCCCGGACAGGGGGCATCGGAAACACTGAAGCTTTCTTT.

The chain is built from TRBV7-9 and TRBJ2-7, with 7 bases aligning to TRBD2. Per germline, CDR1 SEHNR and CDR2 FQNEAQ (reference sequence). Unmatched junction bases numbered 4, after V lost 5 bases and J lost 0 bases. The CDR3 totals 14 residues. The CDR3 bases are TGTGCCAGCAGCCAGCGGGACTCCTCCTACGAGCAGTACTTC. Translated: CASSQRDSSYEQYF.

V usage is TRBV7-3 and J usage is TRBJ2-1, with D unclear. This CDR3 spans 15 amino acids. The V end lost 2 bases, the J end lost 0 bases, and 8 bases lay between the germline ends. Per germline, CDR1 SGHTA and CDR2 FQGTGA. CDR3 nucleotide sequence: TGTGCCAGCAGCTTATTACAGAGCTCCTACAATGAGCAGTTCTTC. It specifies CASSLLQSSYNEQFF.

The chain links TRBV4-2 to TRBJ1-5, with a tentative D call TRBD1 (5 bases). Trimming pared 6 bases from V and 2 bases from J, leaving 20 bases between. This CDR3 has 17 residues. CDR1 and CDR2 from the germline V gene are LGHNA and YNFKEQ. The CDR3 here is CASSPPRGVAGNQPQHF. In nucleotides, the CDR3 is TGTGCCAGCAGTCCCCCTCGGGGGGTGGCGGGCAATCAGCCCCAGCATTTT.